One sample yielded the 5 T cell receptor beta chains listed below, sequenced in a study of T-cell memory formation after mild COVID-19. TCRdb processed the 5' RACE reads anew with MiXCR; each CDR3 protein has one entry. Of under 350,000 distinct CDR3 sequences in the sample, under 20% were seen once. Input material: PBMCs or a T cell subset sorted from them (not recorded which). These receptors were taken from a man between 18 and 29 years old who had mild COVID-19 (a few samples of this study predate the infection). Cell type and time point are not known.

The chain uses TRBV10-3 and TRBJ1-6; TRBD1 aligns across 7 bases. J lost 5 bases, V lost 8 bases, and 3 bases had no gene match. The CDR3 covers 13 residues. Germline assignment: CDR1 ENHRY and CDR2 SYGVKD. CDR3 DNA: TGTGCCATCGGGGACAGCAATAATTCACCCCTCCACTTT. It translates to CAIGDSNNSPLHF.

This chain links TRBV5-1 with TRBJ2-5, with 9 bases lining up with TRBD1. After removal of 4 bases from V and 4 bases from J, the junction contained 11 bases not matched to a gene. The CDR3 loop spans 16 amino acids. CDR1 and CDR2 from the germline V gene are SGHRS and YFSETQ. The CDR3 is CASSAAGTGIGETQYF. Written as DNA, the CDR3 is TGCGCCAGCAGCGCGGCAGGGACAGGGATTGGAGAGACCCAGTACTTC.

This rearrangement joins TRBV7-2 to TRBJ2-7; 7 bases agree with TRBD2. The germline CDR1 and CDR2 sequences are SGHTA and FQGNSA. This CDR3 is 14 amino acids long. With 5 bases clipped from V and 4 bases from J, the junction kept 8 bases outside the gene matches. The CDR3 nucleotides read TGTGCCAGCAGCCGGTCCGCCGGGGGGTACGAGCAGTACTTC. It codes for CASSRSAGGYEQYF.

This clonotype was detected a few times. The chain recombines TRBV4-1 with TRBJ2-7; 9 bases match TRBD2. V trimming: 0 bases; J trimming: 3 bases; junction bases outside the gene matches: 18. This CDR3 contains 20 residues. Germline CDR1 MGHRA, CDR2 YSYEKL. CDR3 DNA: TGCGCCAGCAGCCAAGAATACAGCGGGGGGCCGTACCCCCTCTGCTACGAGCAGTACTTC. Its translation is CASSQEYSGGPYPLCYEQYF.

This clonotype showed up many times. V gene TRBV7-9 combines with J gene TRBJ1-6, with D possibly TRBD1 on 5 matching bases. The CDR3 has 16 amino acids. V was cut by 2 bases and J by 0 bases, with 8 bases left in between. Germline CDR1 reads SEHNR; CDR2 reads FQNEAQ (reference sequence). The CDR3 is CASSLRGSSYNSPLHF. The CDR3 DNA reads TGTGCCAGCAGCTTAAGGGGAAGCTCCTATAATTCACCCCTCCACTTT.